This T cell receptor (beta chain) was sequenced during a study of T cell responses to AZD1222 COVID-19 vaccine. Clones were read by immunoSEQ multiplex PCR, and TCRdb kept only the in-frame ones, dropping some. The sample has 100,000 to 150,000 clones; 70% to 90% are singletons. Broader study findings: Repertoire sampling happened only post peak T cell response.

This clone was seen only once. The antigen remains undetermined. The CDR3 contains 14 residues. V lost 5 bases and J 2 bases, leaving 12 bases between the germline ends. Germline V gene sequence: CDR1 SNHLY, CDR2 FYNNEI. The J gene is TRBJ2-5, the V gene TRBV2; no reliable D call. This sequence originates from an adult in good health. The starting material was peripheral blood, obtained on day 0 of AZD1222 vaccination. CDR3 protein: CASSRASPQETQYF. The CDR3 nucleotides are TGTGCCAGCAGTAGGGCAAGCCCTCAAGAGACCCAGTACTTC.